This T cell receptor (beta chain) was recovered during a study of T-cell reconstitution after alpha-beta-depleted transplantation in children. This clonotype appeared many times. Germline loops: CDR1 MGHRA, CDR2 YSYEKL. The V segment lost 3 bases and the J segment 5 bases; nucleotides outside the gene matches: 6. CDR3 size: 16 residues. Using unique molecular identifiers, the investigators prepared the TCRbeta library. TCRdb redid the calling of the PCR reads with MiXCR, one entry per CDR3 protein. The data contain a few hundred thousand distinct CDR3 sequences, under 13% of them singletons. The rearrangement uses TRBV4-1 and TRBJ2-2; 10 bases agree with TRBD2. The sequence was collected from a human donor who donated a stem cell graft to a child with acute lymphoblastic leukemia. The material sequenced was PBMCs from the stem cell graft donor, taken from the stem cell graft. DNA for the CDR3: TGCGCCAGCAGCCAGCAGCTAGCGGGAGTAACCGGGGAGCTGTTTTTT. The encoded protein is CASSQQLAGVTGELFF.